This T cell receptor (beta chain) came from a study of blood T cell repertoires in COVID-19. TCRdb's copy holds only in-frame clones and misses some; the assay was immunoSEQ multiplex PCR. The sample holds some 370,000 clones, more than 75% seen once. The V and J ends lost 5 bases and 7 bases respectively, with 15 bases between them. This CDR3 has 13 amino acids. Germline lookup yields CDR1 GTSNPN and CDR2 SVGIG (reference sequence). The source material was peripheral blood. This TCR was sampled from a woman aged 30 to 39 with COVID-19, enrolled during active disease. The chain joins TRBV30 to TRBJ1-5; no clear D gene. CDR3 coding DNA: TGTGCCTGGTCGACGGCCTGGAGACAGCCCCAGCATTTT. Translating gives CAWSTAWRQPQHF.